This T cell receptor beta chain was sequenced for a study of OX40 agonist ivuxolimab in advanced cancers. Study overall: Three patients, one with hepatocellular carcinoma and two with cutaneous melanoma, achieved partial responses.

Regarding this clone: Its antigen is not identified.

Baseline, cycle 4 day 1, and cycle 7 day 1 were the blood sampling points. Study-level results: Among the lowest levels of clonal expansion were found in partial responders at 0.1-3.0 mg/kg. With doses of 0.1 to 3.0 mg/kg, CD4+ and CD8+ blood T cells had undergone clonal expansion by week 6.

Clones were read by immunoSEQ multiplex PCR, and TCRdb kept only the in-frame ones, dropping some. The table records some 72,000 clones, around nine tenths of them present only once. Germline CDR1 and CDR2: SNHLY and FYNNEI. The CDR3 has 15 amino acids. V lost 5 bases and J lost 5, with 13 bases in between. Material: CD4+ or CD8+ T cells sorted from blood, obtained in a trial of the OX40 agonist ivuxolimab. The V call is TRBV2, the J call TRBJ1-6; weak D call: TRBD1 (6 bases). This clonotype was sampled from an adult with an advanced solid tumor such as melanoma, head and neck, liver or kidney cancer. The chain's CDR3 is CASSLQGINNSPLHF. The CDR3 DNA reads as TGTGCCAGCAGTCTACAGGGAATTAATAATTCACCCCTCCACTTT.